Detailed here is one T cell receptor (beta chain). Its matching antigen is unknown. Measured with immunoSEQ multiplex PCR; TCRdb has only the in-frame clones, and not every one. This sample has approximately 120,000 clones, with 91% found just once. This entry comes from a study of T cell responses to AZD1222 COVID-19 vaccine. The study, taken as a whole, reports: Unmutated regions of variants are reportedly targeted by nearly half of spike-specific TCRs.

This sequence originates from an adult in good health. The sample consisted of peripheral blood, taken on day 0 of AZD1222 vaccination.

The CDR3 coding sequence is TGTGCCAGCAGTGACCGGGGACTAGCGCCTAGCACAGATACGCAGTATTTT. This encodes CASSDRGLAPSTDTQYF. The rearrangement uses TRBV2 and TRBJ2-3, with 10 positions matching TRBD2. The germline CDR1 and CDR2 sequences are SNHLY and FYNNEI. The junction had 6 bases not matched to a gene; V was cut back by 3 bases and J by 0 bases. The CDR3 consists of 17 residues.